The T cell receptor beta chain under discussion was sequenced for a study of cytomegalovirus exposure and HLA in healthy donors. PCR was performed using 60 Vbeta and 13 Jbeta primers. Profiling relied on immunoSEQ multiplex PCR, and the TCRdb table lists in-frame clones only, not all of them. The repertoire holds 110,000 or so clones, over 75% seen once, with around 1.5% in the top ten. Deletions cut 5 bases from V and 0 bases from J, with 7 bases between. CDR1 and CDR2 (germline): MNHEY, SVGAGI. CDR3 length: 13 residues. Broader study findings: TCR beta V segments were, for the most part, productive about 87% or about 30% of the time in an earlier analysis.

Points on this clone: What it recognizes is unknown.

Sequencing input: PBMCs. The clonotype was recovered from a woman under 30 in good health and CMV-seronegative. The gene calls are TRBV6-5 and TRBJ1-2; TRBD1 might be the D (5 bases). The CDR3 DNA sequence: TGTGCCAGCAGTGAGGACACTAACTATGGCTACACCTTC. Translated: CASSEDTNYGYTF.